Following are 25 T cell receptor beta chains from one sample sequenced in a study of T-cell memory formation after mild COVID-19. TCRdb processed the 5' RACE reads anew with MiXCR; each CDR3 protein has one entry. The repertoire holds approximately 350,000 distinct CDR3 sequences, with approximately 14% as singletons. Sequences were obtained from PBMCs or a T cell subset sorted from them (not recorded which). These receptors all stem from a man younger than 30 who had mild COVID-19 (a few samples of this study predate the infection). Cell type and time point are not known.

This clonotype turned up a few times. The chain recombines TRBV30 with TRBJ1-2; 10 nucleotides match TRBD1. The CDR3 has 15 amino acids. The V gene's germline CDR1 is GTSNPN and CDR2 SVGIG (reference sequence). With V trimmed by 5 bases and J by 5 bases, 11 bases remained unmatched. CDR3 sequence reads: CAWLPYWDRGYGYTF. CDR3 coding DNA: TGTGCCTGGCTACCTTATTGGGACAGGGGATATGGCTACACCTTC.

The chain links TRBV5-1 to TRBJ1-1, with a weak D call TRBD1 (5 bases). Trimming cost V 5 bases and J 5 bases, with 16 bases left between them. The germline CDR1 and CDR2 sequences are SGHRS and YFSETQ. The CDR3 totals 14 residues. Here the CDR3 reads CASRQPGTWTEAFF. The CDR3 region has the DNA TGCGCCAGCAGGCAGCCAGGGACGTGGACTGAAGCTTTCTTT.

In its sample, this clonotype was seen many times. This chain connects TRBV20-1 to TRBJ2-2, with D uncertain. CDR3 length equals 13 residues. CDR1 is DFQATT, CDR2 SNEGSKA, per germline (reference sequence). V was cut by 1 base and J by 6 bases, with 9 bases left in between. The CDR3 spells CSARVRRAGELFF. CDR3 nucleotide sequence: TGCAGTGCTAGAGTTCGGCGTGCCGGGGAGCTGTTTTTT.

The table lists this clonotype with many counts. This chain connects TRBV5-1 to TRBJ2-5, with a possible D match to TRBD1 (6 bases). With 2 bases removed from V and 4 bases from J, the gap between germline ends came to 12 bases. This CDR3 is built from 14 residues. Germline assignment: CDR1 SGHRS and CDR2 YFSETQ. CDR3 nucleotides: TGCGCCAGCAGCTTAAGGGACAATGGAGAGACCCAGTACTTC. Encoded protein: CASSLRDNGETQYF.

This clonotype was counted a few times. The rearrangement links TRBV6-5 to TRBJ1-1, with D perhaps matching TRBD1 (6 bases). CDR3 length equals 15 residues. The V end lost 8 bases, the J end lost 1 base, and 17 bases lay between the germline ends. The germline gives CDR1 MNHEY, CDR2 SVGAGI. This CDR3 reads CASLVTGRGNTEAFF. The CDR3 nucleotides read TGTGCCAGCTTGGTGACAGGACGGGGGAACACTGAAGCTTTCTTT.

This clonotype was detected a few times. V usage is TRBV6-1 and J usage is TRBJ2-7; D unresolved. CDR3 size: 14 residues. Deletions cut 3 bases from V and 5 bases from J, with 14 bases between. Germline assignment: CDR1 MNHNS and CDR2 SASEGT. In nucleotides, the CDR3 is TGTGCCAGCAGTGAGCTCAGGCCGGTCGACGAGCAGTACTTC. Its protein product is CASSELRPVDEQYF.

The chain is built from TRBV7-6 and TRBJ2-5; D unresolved. Germline values: CDR1 SGHVS, CDR2 FNYEAQ. The germline V and J ends were trimmed by 5 bases and 5 bases, with 12 bases remaining between them. This CDR3 is 13 amino acids long. This CDR3 reads CASSNGPRETQYF. In DNA form, the CDR3 reads TGTGCCAGCAGCAACGGGCCGCGGGAGACCCAGTACTTC.

This clonotype was picked up many times. The chain uses TRBV4-3 and TRBJ2-3, with D tentatively TRBD2 (5 bases). The CDR3 consists of 15 residues. V was trimmed by 1 base and J by 4 bases, leaving 12 bases between them. The V gene's germline CDR1 is LGHNA and CDR2 YSLEER. Written as DNA, the CDR3 is TGCGCCAGCAGCCAAGGGTGGGCTAGCTCAGATACGCAGTATTTT. Its protein is CASSQGWASSDTQYF.

This clonotype was seen many times. V gene TRBV7-2 combines with J gene TRBJ2-3; no clear D gene. The CDR3 totals 15 residues. The ends were cut back, 2 bases at V and 0 bases at J, with 9 bases in the middle. In germline, CDR1 is SGHTA, CDR2 FQGNSA. CDR3: CASSLWGPSTDTQYF. The CDR3 region has the DNA TGTGCCAGCAGCTTATGGGGTCCTAGCACAGATACGCAGTATTTT.

The chain joins TRBV12-3 or TRBV12-4 to TRBJ2-1, with 13 bases aligning to TRBD2. The CDR3 extends over 13 amino acids. V shed 5 bases, J shed 15 bases, and the junction held 7 bases outside the gene matches. Here the CDR3 DNA reads TGTGCCAGCAGTCGCTGGACTAGCGGGGGTAGGTTCTTC. Translated, it gives CASSRWTSGGRFF.

This clonotype has only a few counts. V usage is TRBV7-2 and J usage is TRBJ2-2; TRBD2 matches 8 bases. The CDR3 totals 13 residues. Trimming cost V 11 bases and J 0 bases; bases outside gene matches: 2. Germline-derived CDR1 and CDR2 are SGHTA and FQGNSA. The CDR3 sequence is CAGGGSNTGELFF. CDR3 coding DNA: TGTGCCGGCGGGGGGTCGAACACCGGGGAGCTGTTTTTT.

This clonotype was seen only a few times. The chain has TRBV20-1 and TRBJ2-7; D unresolved. Trimming cost V 3 bases and J 0 bases, with 9 bases left between them. Germline V gives CDR1 DFQATT, CDR2 SNEGSKA (reference sequence). The CDR3 loop spans 13 amino acids. The CDR3 loop is CSARAGYSYEQYF. CDR3 DNA: TGCAGTGCTAGGGCCGGCTACTCCTACGAGCAGTACTTC.

The chain is built from TRBV9 and TRBJ2-3, with D possibly matching TRBD1 (5 bases). The CDR3 extends over 16 amino acids. The germline V gene encodes CDR1 SGDLS and CDR2 YYNGEE. The V end was cut by 0 bases, the J end by 0 bases, with 11 bases between. Here the CDR3 DNA reads TGTGCCAGCAGCGTAGCTGGTGGGGCCAGCACAGATACGCAGTATTTT. Translated: CASSVAGGASTDTQYF. Full variable domain (outside the CDR3, taken from reference TRBV9 and TRBJ2-3): DSGVTQTPKHLITATGQRVTLRCSPRSGDLSVYWYQQSLDQGLQFLIQYYNGEERAKGNILERFSAQQFPDLHSELNLSSLELGDSALYFCASSVAGGASTDTQYFGPGTRLTVL.

The J gene is TRBJ2-7, the V gene TRBV7-2, with D uncertain. V lost 0 bases, J lost 4 bases, and 7 bases lay in between. This CDR3 region has 13 residues. Germline V gene data show CDR1 as SGHTA and CDR2 as FQGNSA. Here the CDR3 DNA reads TGTGCCAGCAGCTTAGCAGGGTGGTACGAGCAGTACGTC. Protein product: CASSLAGWYEQYV.

The chain is built from TRBV27 and TRBJ1-2; D unclear. The CDR3 has 14 residues. The germline CDR1 and CDR2 sequences are MNHEY and SMNVEV (reference sequence). V was shortened by 6 bases and J by 7 bases, with 18 bases between the two germline ends. CDR3 protein: CASRPDRPGGGYTF. The DNA for the CDR3 is TGTGCCAGCAGGCCGGACCGACCGGGAGGTGGCTACACCTTC.

This clonotype was found many times. J is TRBJ2-3 and V is TRBV7-2; 16 bases align to TRBD2. The CDR3 has 16 residues. V lost 4 bases, J lost 7 bases, and 5 bases stayed unmatched. Germline values: CDR1 SGHTA, CDR2 FQGNSA. CDR3 sequence reads: CASSSGTSGGVYTQYF. The CDR3 DNA follows: TGTGCCAGCAGCTCAGGGACTAGCGGGGGGGTATATACGCAGTATTTT.

The chain joins TRBV12-5 to TRBJ2-1; possibly TRBD1 or TRBD2 for D (5 bases each). There are 18 residues in the CDR3. CDR1 LGHNT and CDR2 FRNRAP come from the germline V gene. V was cut by 6 bases and J by 5 bases, with 26 bases left in between. The CDR3 reads CASGQGTWGATDNNEQFF. CDR3 in DNA: TGTGCTAGTGGCCAGGGAACATGGGGAGCGACCGATAACAATGAGCAGTTCTTC.

This clonotype was counted between two and nine times. The chain recombines TRBV5-6 with TRBJ1-4; no clear D gene. Looked up from germline, CDR1 is SGHDT and CDR2 is YYEEEE. The length of the CDR3 is 16 residues. Trimming shortened V by 0 bases and J by 6 bases, and 15 bases separated the two germline ends. CDR3 nucleotides: TGTGCCAGCAGCTTGGCCCGGTCTTGGAAGTATGAAAAACTGTTTTTT. Translating gives CASSLARSWKYEKLFF.

The V and J genes are TRBV20-1 and TRBJ1-2; no clear D. CDR3 length: 13 amino acids. V dropped 6 bases and J dropped 4 bases, with 15 bases sitting between them. CDR1 and CDR2 (germline): DFQATT, SNEGSKA (reference sequence). In nucleotides, the CDR3 is TGCAGTGCCCCGGTTGAGGGCCCCTATGGCTACACCTTC. The encoded protein is CSAPVEGPYGYTF.

This chain joins TRBV6-1 and TRBJ2-2; D unresolved. The V gene's germline CDR1 is MNHNS and CDR2 SASEGT. The CDR3 is 15 residues long. V was clipped by 6 bases and J by 4 bases, with 15 bases between them. The CDR3 protein is CASRPPLASTGELFF. In nucleotides, the CDR3 is TGTGCCAGCAGGCCACCCCTTGCCAGCACCGGGGAGCTGTTTTTT.

This clonotype was counted a few times. The chain combines TRBV6-2 or TRBV6-3 with TRBJ2-6; D could derive from TRBD1 or TRBD2 (5 bases each). CDR1 and CDR2 from the germline V gene are MNHEY and SVGEGT. CDR3 length: 14 amino acids. The V end was cut by 6 bases, the J end by 4 bases, with 10 bases between. The DNA for the CDR3 is TGTGCCAGCAGGGTCGGGGCCGGGGCCAACGTCCTGACTTTC. Translation: CASRVGAGANVLTF.

V is TRBV5-6 and J is TRBJ2-1, with 10 bases aligning to TRBD1. The ends lost 4 bases at V and 8 bases at J; junction bases unmatched: 6. Germline CDR1 SGHDT, CDR2 YYEEEE. This CDR3 has 14 residues. The CDR3 is CASSPVGQGHEQFF. Written as DNA, the CDR3 is TGTGCCAGCAGCCCCGTGGGACAGGGGCATGAGCAGTTCTTC.

This rearrangement joins TRBV6-6 to TRBJ2-2, with 11 bases lining up with TRBD1. The CDR3 length is 16 residues. Trimming at V came to 0 bases and at J to 4 bases, leaving 1 base not matched to a gene. CDR1 and CDR2 (germline): MNHNY, SVGAGI (reference sequence). In DNA, the CDR3 is TGTGCCAGCAGTTACTCTGGGACAGGGGGCACCGGGGAGCTGTTTTTT. Translating gives CASSYSGTGGTGELFF.

This clonotype was detected many times. The rearrangement links TRBV11-1 to TRBJ2-1; TRBD1 or TRBD2 may be the D gene (6 bases each). Germline CDR1 and CDR2: SGHAT and FQDESV (reference sequence). Trimming pared 4 bases from V and 5 bases from J, leaving 18 bases between. CDR3 length equals 16 residues. CDR3 DNA: TGTGCCAGCAGCTGGAAATCTAGGGGGGCCCACAATGAGCAGTTCTTC. Translated: CASSWKSRGAHNEQFF.

This clonotype came up many times. V is TRBV20-1 and J is TRBJ1-6; 8 nucleotides line up with TRBD1. CDR3 length: 13 residues. V lost 6 bases to trimming and J lost 11 bases; unmatched junction nucleotides: 9. The germline V gene has CDR1 DFQATT and CDR2 SNEGSKA (reference sequence). CDR3 loop: CSAKPGQDTPLHF. Written as DNA, the CDR3 is TGCAGTGCGAAGCCGGGACAGGACACACCCCTCCACTTT.